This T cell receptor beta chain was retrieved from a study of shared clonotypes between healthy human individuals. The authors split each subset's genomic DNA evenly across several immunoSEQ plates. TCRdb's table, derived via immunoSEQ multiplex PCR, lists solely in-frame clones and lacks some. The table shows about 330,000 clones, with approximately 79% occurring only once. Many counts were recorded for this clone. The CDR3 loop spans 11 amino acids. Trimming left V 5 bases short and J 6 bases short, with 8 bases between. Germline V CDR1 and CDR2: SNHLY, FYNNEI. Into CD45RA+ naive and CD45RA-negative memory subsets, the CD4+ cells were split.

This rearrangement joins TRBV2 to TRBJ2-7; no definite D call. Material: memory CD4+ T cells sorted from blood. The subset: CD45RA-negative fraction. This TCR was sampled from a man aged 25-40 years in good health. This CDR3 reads CASSSSSEQYF. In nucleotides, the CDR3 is TGTGCCAGCAGTTCTTCATCCGAGCAGTACTTC. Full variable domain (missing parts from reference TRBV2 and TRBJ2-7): EPEVTQTPSHQVTQMGQEVILRCVPISNHLYFYWYRQILGQKVEFLVSFYNNEISEKSEIFDDQFSVERPDGSNFTLKIRSTKLEDSAMYFCASSSSSEQYFGPGTRLTVT.